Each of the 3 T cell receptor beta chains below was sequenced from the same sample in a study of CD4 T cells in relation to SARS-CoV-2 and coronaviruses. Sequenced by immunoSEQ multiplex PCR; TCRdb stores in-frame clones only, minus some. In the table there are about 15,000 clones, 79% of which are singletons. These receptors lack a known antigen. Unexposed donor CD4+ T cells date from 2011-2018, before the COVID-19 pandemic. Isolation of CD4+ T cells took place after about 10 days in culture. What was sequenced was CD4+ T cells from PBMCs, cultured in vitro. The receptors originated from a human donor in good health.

CDR3 sequence reads: CASSPRSDGYGYTF. CDR3 in DNA: TGTGCCAGCAGCCCCCGGTCGGATGGCTATGGCTACACCTTC. The J gene is TRBJ1-2, the V gene TRBV3-1 (or the pseudogene TRBV3-2), with D hard to call. The germline V and J ends were trimmed by 4 bases and 4 bases, with 13 bases remaining between them. This CDR3 contains 14 residues. Looked up from germline, CDR1 is LGHDT and CDR2 is YNNKEL (reference sequence).

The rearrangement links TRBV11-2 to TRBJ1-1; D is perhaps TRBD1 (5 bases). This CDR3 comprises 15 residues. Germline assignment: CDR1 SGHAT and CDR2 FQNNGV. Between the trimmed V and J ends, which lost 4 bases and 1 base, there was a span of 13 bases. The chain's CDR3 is CASSWGDRQNTEAFF. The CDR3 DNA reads TGTGCCAGCAGCTGGGGAGACAGACAGAACACTGAAGCTTTCTTT.

CDR3 sequence reads: CATSTAGKPTDTQYF. The DNA of the CDR3 is TGCGCCACCTCAACGGCGGGTAAACCCACAGATACGCAGTATTTT. V and J are TRBV4-3 and TRBJ2-3; a weak D match, TRBD2 (5 bases). The germline V gene encodes CDR1 LGHNA and CDR2 YSLEER. The V and J ends lost 10 bases and 2 bases respectively, with 19 bases between them. The CDR3 contains 15 residues.